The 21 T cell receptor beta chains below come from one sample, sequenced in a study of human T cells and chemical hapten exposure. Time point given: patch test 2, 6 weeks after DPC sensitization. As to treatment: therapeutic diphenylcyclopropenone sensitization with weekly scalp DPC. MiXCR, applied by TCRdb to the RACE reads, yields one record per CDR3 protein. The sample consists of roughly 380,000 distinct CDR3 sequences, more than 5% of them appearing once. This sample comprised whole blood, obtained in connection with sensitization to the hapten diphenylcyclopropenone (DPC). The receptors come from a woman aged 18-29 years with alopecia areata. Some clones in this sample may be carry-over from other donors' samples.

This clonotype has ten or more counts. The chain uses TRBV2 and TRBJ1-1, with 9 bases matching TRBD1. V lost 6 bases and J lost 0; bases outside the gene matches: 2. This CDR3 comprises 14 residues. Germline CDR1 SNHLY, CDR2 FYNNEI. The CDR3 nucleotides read TGTGCCAGCAGAAACAGGGGGCTGAACACTGAAGCTTTCTTT. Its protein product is CASRNRGLNTEAFF.

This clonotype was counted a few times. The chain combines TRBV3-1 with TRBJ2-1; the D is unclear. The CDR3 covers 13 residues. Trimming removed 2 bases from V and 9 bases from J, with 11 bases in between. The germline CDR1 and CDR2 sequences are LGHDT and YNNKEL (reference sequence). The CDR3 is CASSQNSAAEQFF. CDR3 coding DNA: TGTGCCAGCAGCCAAAATTCGGCGGCTGAGCAGTTCTTC.

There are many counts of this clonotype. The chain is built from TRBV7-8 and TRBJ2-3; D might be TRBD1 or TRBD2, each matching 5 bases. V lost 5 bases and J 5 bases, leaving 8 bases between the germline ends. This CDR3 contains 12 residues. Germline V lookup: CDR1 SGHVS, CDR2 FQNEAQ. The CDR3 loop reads CASSGGGDTQYF. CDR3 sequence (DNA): TGTGCCAGCAGCGGTGGGGGAGATACGCAGTATTTT.

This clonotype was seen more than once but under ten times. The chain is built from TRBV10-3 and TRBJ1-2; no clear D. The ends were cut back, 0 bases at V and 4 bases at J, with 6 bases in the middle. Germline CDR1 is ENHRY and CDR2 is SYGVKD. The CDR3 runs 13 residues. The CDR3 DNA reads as TGTGCCATCAGTGAGTCGATCGGCTATGGCTACACCTTC. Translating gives CAISESIGYGYTF.

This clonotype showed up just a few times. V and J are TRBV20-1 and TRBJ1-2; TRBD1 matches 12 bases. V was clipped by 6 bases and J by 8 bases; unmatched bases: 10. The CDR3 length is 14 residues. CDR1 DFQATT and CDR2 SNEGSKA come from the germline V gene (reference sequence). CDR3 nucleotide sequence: TGCAGTGCCCTATTGGGACAGGGGGCCGGAGGCTACACCTTC. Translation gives CSALLGQGAGGYTF.

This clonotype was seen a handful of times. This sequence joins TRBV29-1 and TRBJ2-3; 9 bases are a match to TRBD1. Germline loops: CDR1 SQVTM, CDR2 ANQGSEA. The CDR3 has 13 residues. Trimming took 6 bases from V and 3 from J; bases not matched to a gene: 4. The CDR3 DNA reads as TGCAGCGTGGACAGGGGAGGGACAGATACGCAGTATTTT. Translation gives CSVDRGGTDTQYF.

CDR3 nucleotide sequence: TGTGCCAGCAGCTTATTGGCTAGCGGGGGGGAAAACATTCAGTACTTC. This sequence encodes CASSLLASGGENIQYF. This chain uses TRBV7-8 with TRBJ2-4, with 12 bases that match TRBD2. Germline CDR1 SGHVS, CDR2 FQNEAQ. The length of the CDR3 is 16 residues. J gave up 5 bases and V 2 bases, and 4 bases lay outside the gene matches.

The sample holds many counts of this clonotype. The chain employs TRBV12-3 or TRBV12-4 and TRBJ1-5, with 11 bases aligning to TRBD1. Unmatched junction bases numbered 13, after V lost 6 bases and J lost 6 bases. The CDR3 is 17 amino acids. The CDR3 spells CASRTGQGDGSGQPQHF. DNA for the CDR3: TGTGCCAGCAGGACGGGACAGGGGGACGGGTCGGGTCAGCCCCAGCATTTT.

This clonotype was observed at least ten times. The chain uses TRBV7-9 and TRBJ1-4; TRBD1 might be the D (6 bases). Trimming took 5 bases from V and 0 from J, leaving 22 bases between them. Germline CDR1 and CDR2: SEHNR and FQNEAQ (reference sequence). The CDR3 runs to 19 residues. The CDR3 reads CASSPRQASPPATNEKLFF. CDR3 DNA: TGTGCCAGCAGCCCAAGACAGGCCAGTCCTCCCGCAACTAATGAAAAACTGTTTTTT. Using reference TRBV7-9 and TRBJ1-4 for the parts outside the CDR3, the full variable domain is DTGVSQNPRHKITKRGQNVTFRCDPISEHNRLYWYRQTLGQGPEFLTYFQNEAQLEKSRLLSDRFSAERPKGSFSTLEIQRTEQGDSAMYLCASSPRQASPPATNEKLFFGSGTQLSVL.

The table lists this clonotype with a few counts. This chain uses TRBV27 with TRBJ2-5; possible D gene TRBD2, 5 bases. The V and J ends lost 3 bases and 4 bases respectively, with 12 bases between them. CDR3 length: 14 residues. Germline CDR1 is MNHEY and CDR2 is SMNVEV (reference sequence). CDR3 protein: CASSFYRETETQYF. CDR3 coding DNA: TGTGCCAGCAGTTTTTACCGGGAAACAGAGACCCAGTACTTC.

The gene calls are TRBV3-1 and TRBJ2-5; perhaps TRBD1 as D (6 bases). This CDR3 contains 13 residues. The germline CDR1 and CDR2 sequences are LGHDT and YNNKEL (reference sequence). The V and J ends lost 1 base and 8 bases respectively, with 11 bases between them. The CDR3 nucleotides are TGTGCCAGCAGCCAAGGGGGGCAGTTCACCCAGTACTTC. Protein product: CASSQGGQFTQYF.

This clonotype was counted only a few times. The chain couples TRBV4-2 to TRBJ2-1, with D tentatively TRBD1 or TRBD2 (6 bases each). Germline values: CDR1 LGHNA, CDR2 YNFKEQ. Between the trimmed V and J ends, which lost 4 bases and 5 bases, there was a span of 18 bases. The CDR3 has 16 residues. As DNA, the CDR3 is TGTGCCAGCAGCCCGAATACGGGGGCCCTAGACAATGAGCAGTTCTTC. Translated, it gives CASSPNTGALDNEQFF.

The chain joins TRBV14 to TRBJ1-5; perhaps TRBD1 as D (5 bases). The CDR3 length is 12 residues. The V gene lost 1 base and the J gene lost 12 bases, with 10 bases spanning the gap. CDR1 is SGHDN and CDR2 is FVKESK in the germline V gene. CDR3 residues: CASSQGGGLQHF. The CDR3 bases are TGTGCCAGCAGCCAAGGTGGGGGTCTCCAGCATTTT. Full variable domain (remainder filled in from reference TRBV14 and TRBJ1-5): EAGVTQFPSHSVIEKGQTVTLRCDPISGHDNLYWYRRVMGKEIKFLLHFVKESKQDESGMPNNRFLAERTGGTYSTLKVQPAELEDSGVYFCASSQGGGLQHFGDGTRLSIL.

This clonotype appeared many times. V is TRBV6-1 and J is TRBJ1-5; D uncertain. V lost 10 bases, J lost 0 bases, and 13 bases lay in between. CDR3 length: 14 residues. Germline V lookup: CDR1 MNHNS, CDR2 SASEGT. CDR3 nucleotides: TGTGCCATCGAGACCGCCAGTAGCAATCAGCCCCAGCATTTT. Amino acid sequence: CAIETASSNQPQHF.

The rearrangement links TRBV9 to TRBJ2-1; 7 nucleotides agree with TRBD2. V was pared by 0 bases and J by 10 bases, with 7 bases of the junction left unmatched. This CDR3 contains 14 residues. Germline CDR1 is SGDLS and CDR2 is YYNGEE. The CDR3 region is CASSVGPSGGEQFF. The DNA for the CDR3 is TGTGCCAGCAGCGTAGGTCCTAGCGGCGGAGAGCAGTTCTTC.

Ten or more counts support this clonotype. The CDR3 is CSARSPRGAGTDTQYF. As DNA, the CDR3 is TGCAGTGCTAGGTCCCCCCGCGGGGCGGGCACAGATACGCAGTATTTT. The chain is built from TRBV20-1 and TRBJ2-3; tentative D call: TRBD2 (6 bases). Trimming removed 3 bases at V and 1 base at J, with 17 bases between. The CDR3 runs 16 residues. CDR1 DFQATT and CDR2 SNEGSKA come from the germline V gene (reference sequence).

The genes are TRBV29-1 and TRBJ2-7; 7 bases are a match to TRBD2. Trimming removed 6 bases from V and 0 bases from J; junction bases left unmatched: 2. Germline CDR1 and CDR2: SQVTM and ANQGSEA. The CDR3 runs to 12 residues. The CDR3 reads CSVGDYSYEQYF. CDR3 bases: TGCAGCGTCGGGGACTACTCCTACGAGCAGTACTTC.

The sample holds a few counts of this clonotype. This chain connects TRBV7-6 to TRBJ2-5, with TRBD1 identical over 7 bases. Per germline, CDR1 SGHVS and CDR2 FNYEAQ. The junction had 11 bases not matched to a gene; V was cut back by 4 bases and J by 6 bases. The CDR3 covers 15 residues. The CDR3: CASSYDRVAKKTQYF. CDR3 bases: TGTGCCAGCAGCTACGACAGGGTAGCTAAAAAGACCCAGTACTTC. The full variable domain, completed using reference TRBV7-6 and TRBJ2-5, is GAGVSQSPRYKVTKRGQDVALRCDPISGHVSLYWYRQALGQGPEFLTYFNYEAQQDKSGLPNDRFSAERPEGSISTLTIQRTEQRDSAMYRCASSYDRVAKKTQYFGPGTRLLVL.

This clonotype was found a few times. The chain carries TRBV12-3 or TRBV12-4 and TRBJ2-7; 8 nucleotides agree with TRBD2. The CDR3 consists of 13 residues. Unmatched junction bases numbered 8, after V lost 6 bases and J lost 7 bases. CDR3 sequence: CASRFSGVGEQYF. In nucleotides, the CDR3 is TGTGCCAGCAGATTTAGCGGGGTCGGAGAGCAGTACTTC.

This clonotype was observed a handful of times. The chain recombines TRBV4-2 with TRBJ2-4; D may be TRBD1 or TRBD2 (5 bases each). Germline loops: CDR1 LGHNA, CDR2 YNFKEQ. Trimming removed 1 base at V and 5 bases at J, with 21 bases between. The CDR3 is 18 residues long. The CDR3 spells CASSQGWGTQGHENIQYF. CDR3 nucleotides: TGTGCCAGCAGCCAAGGATGGGGGACCCAGGGCCACGAAAACATTCAGTACTTC.

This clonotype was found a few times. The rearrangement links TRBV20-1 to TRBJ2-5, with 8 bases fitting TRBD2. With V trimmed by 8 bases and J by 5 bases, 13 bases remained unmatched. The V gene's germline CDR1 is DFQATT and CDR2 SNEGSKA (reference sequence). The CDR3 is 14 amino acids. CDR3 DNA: TGCAGTCCGAACGGAGCGGGGGTCGTGGAGACCCAGTACTTC. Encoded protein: CSPNGAGVVETQYF.